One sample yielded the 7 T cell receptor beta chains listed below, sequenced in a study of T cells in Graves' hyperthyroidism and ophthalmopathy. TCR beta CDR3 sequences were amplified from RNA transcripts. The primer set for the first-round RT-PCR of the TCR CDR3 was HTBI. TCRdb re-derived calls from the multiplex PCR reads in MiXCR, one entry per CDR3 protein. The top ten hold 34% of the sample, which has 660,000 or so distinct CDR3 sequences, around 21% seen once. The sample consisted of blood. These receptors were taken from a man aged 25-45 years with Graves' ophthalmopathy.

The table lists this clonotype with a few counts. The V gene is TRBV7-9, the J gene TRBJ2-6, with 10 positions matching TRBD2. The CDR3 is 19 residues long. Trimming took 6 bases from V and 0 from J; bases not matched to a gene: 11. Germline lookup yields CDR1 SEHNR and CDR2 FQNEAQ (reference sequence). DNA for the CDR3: TGTGCCAGCAGGGGCGAAGGGTCTAGCGGGAGCTCTGGGGCCAACGTCCTGACTTTC. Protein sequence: CASRGEGSSGSSGANVLTF.

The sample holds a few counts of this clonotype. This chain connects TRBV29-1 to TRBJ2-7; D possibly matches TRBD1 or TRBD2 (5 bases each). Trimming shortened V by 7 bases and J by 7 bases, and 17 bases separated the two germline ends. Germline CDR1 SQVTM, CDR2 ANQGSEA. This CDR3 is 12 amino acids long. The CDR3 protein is CSASSGTTEQYF. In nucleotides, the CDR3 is TGCAGCGCTTCTTCCGGGACCACTGAGCAGTACTTC.

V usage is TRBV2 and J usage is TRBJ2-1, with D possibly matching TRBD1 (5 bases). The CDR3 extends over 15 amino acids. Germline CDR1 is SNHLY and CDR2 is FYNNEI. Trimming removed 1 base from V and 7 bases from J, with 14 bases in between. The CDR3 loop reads CASSEERTTTNEQFF. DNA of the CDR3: TGTGCCAGCAGTGAAGAAAGGACAACCACAAATGAGCAGTTCTTC.

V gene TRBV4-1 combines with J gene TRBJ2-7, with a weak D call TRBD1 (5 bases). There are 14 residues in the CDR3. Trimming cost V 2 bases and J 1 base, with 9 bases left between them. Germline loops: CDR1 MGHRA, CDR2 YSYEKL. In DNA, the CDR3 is TGCGCCAGCAGCCAAAGGGGTGATTCCTACGAGCAGTACTTC. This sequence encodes CASSQRGDSYEQYF.

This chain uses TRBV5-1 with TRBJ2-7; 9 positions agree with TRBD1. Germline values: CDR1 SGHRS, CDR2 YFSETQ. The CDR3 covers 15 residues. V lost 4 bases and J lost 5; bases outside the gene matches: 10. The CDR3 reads CASSLGPGTGNEQYF. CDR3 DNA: TGCGCCAGCAGCCTTGGCCCAGGGACAGGGAACGAGCAGTACTTC.

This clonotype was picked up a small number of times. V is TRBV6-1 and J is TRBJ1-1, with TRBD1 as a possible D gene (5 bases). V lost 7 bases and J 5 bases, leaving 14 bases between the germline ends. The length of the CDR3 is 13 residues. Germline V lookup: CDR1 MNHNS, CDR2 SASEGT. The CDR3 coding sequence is TGTGCCAGCAATTCAGGGCCGTGGACTGAAGCTTTCTTT. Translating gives CASNSGPWTEAFF.

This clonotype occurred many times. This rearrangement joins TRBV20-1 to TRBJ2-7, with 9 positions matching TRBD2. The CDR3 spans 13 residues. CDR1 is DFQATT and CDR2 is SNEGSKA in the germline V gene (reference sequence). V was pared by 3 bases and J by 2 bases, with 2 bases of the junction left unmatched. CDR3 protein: CSARASGTYEQYF. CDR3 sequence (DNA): TGCAGTGCTAGGGCTAGCGGGACCTACGAGCAGTACTTC.